The 12 T cell receptor beta chains below all came from one sample that was sequenced in a study of blood T cell repertoires in COVID-19. The method was immunoSEQ multiplex PCR; TCRdb's version includes in-frame clones alone and lacks a portion of them. The table shows 200,000 to 250,000 clones, with nearly 90% occurring only once. The sample was PBMCs or T cells enriched from blood (not recorded which). These receptors all stem from a man in his thirties or forties who had recovered from COVID-19.

The V call is TRBV6-5, the J call TRBJ2-3, with 8 bases identical to TRBD1. V lost 7 bases, J lost 4 bases, and 10 bases stayed unmatched. CDR3 length: 15 amino acids. Germline values: CDR1 MNHEY, CDR2 SVGAGI. In DNA form, the CDR3 reads TGTGCCAGCACCAAACGGACAGGGTCGGCAGATACGCAGTATTTT. It yields the protein CASTKRTGSADTQYF.

The chain carries TRBV28 and TRBJ1-2; no clear D. The CDR3 runs 13 residues. The V gene lost 6 bases and the J gene lost 2 bases, with 10 bases spanning the gap. Germline V CDR1 and CDR2: MDHEN, SYDVKM. The CDR3 nucleotides read TGTGCCAGCAGCCGACATGAAAACTATGGCTACACCTTC. Protein: CASSRHENYGYTF.

Regarding this clone: Other DNA sequences in the sample encode the same CDR3. The CDR3 DNA reads as TGTGCCAGCAGCTTAGGAGGGTGGACTGAAGCTTTCTTT. It yields the protein CASSLGGWTEAFF. V gene TRBV7-9 combines with J gene TRBJ1-1; D remains unclear. The CDR3 covers 13 residues. Deletions cut 1 base from V and 5 bases from J, with 8 bases between. Germline values: CDR1 SEHNR, CDR2 FQNEAQ (reference sequence).

This chain connects TRBV5-1 to TRBJ2-1, with 9 bases that match TRBD2. The CDR3 runs 14 residues. Germline trimming cut 7 bases from V and 7 bases from J; bases unmatched to any gene: 9. From germline, CDR1 is SGHRS and CDR2 YFSETQ. In DNA, the CDR3 is TGCGCCAGCTCCCCGGCGGGAGGGAGTAATGAGCAGTTCTTC. Translated: CASSPAGGSNEQFF.

The J gene is TRBJ2-5, the V gene TRBV2; 9 bases fit TRBD2. Germline values: CDR1 SNHLY, CDR2 FYNNEI. This CDR3 is built from 21 residues. After removal of 7 bases from V and 5 bases from J, the junction contained 29 bases not matched to a gene. The CDR3 DNA sequence: TGTGCCAGCACCCGACCGACAGGGAGCGGGGCACTAGCGGGTTTTTGGGAGACCCAGTACTTC. Its translation is CASTRPTGSGALAGFWETQYF.

This rearrangement joins TRBV7-9 to TRBJ1-3; TRBD1 matches at 8 bases. The germline V gene encodes CDR1 SEHNR and CDR2 FQNEAQ (reference sequence). J lost 1 base, V lost 11 bases, and 4 bases had no gene match. The CDR3 is 13 amino acids. CDR3 protein: CAYRGGSGNTIYF. The DNA for the CDR3 is TGTGCCTACAGGGGGGGGTCTGGAAACACCATATATTTT.

This CDR3 is CASSQWDRDTDTQYF. The CDR3 DNA is TGCGCCAGCAGCCAATGGGACAGGGATACAGATACGCAGTATTTT. J is TRBJ2-3 and V is TRBV4-1; 9 nucleotides line up with TRBD1. V was clipped by 2 bases and J by 3 bases; unmatched bases: 3. Germline CDR1 and CDR2: MGHRA and YSYEKL. The CDR3 is 15 residues long.

The V and J genes are TRBV25-1 and TRBJ2-5; 9 nucleotides agree with TRBD1. The germline CDR1 and CDR2 sequences are MGHDK and SYGVNS. J lost 5 bases, V lost 4 bases, and 8 bases had no gene match. The CDR3 runs to 15 residues. As DNA, the CDR3 is TGTGCCAGCAGTGGCTACAGGGGGCTTGGGGAGACCCAGTACTTC. Residues: CASSGYRGLGETQYF. Supplemented by reference TRBV25-1 and TRBJ2-5, the full variable domain reads EADIYQTPRYLVIGTGKKITLECSQTMGHDKMYWYQQDPGMELHLIHYSYGVNSTEKGDLSSESTVSRIRTEHFPLTLESARPSHTSQYLCASSGYRGLGETQYFGPGTRLLVL.

The genes are TRBV7-2 and TRBJ1-5, with D maybe TRBD1 (5 bases). The CDR3 runs 14 residues. V was clipped by 3 bases and J by 4 bases, with 10 bases between them. Germline CDR1 is SGHTA and CDR2 is FQGNSA. The CDR3 DNA sequence: TGTGCCAGCAGCTTGGCAGGGATGAATCAGCCCCAGCATTTT. This sequence encodes CASSLAGMNQPQHF.

V and J are TRBV2 and TRBJ1-2; 8 nucleotides match TRBD1. The junction had 19 bases not matched to a gene; V was cut back by 8 bases and J by 5 bases. In germline, CDR1 is SNHLY, CDR2 FYNNEI. There are 17 residues in the CDR3. This chain's CDR3 is CASSKTSGTGIYYGYTF. As DNA, the CDR3 is TGTGCCAGCTCAAAGACCTCCGGGACAGGAATATATTATGGCTACACCTTC.

The CDR3 sequence: CASSATQGSGANVLTF. DNA of the CDR3: TGTGCCAGTAGTGCGACCCAGGGTTCTGGGGCCAACGTCCTGACTTTC. This sequence joins TRBV19 and TRBJ2-6; D is perhaps TRBD1 (5 bases). Germline lookup yields CDR1 LNHDA and CDR2 SQIVND (reference sequence). V was cut by 5 bases and J by 1 base, with 12 bases left in between. CDR3 size: 16 residues.

The chain uses TRBV15 and TRBJ2-4, with D possibly TRBD2 on 6 matching bases. V was pared by 0 bases and J by 6 bases, with 18 bases between. This CDR3 is built from 17 residues. Germline-derived CDR1 and CDR2 are LNHNV and YYDKDF (reference sequence). In DNA form, the CDR3 reads TGTGCCACCAGCAGAGATCCTCGGGCGGGATGGGGAAACATTCAGTACTTC. Translating it yields CATSRDPRAGWGNIQYF.